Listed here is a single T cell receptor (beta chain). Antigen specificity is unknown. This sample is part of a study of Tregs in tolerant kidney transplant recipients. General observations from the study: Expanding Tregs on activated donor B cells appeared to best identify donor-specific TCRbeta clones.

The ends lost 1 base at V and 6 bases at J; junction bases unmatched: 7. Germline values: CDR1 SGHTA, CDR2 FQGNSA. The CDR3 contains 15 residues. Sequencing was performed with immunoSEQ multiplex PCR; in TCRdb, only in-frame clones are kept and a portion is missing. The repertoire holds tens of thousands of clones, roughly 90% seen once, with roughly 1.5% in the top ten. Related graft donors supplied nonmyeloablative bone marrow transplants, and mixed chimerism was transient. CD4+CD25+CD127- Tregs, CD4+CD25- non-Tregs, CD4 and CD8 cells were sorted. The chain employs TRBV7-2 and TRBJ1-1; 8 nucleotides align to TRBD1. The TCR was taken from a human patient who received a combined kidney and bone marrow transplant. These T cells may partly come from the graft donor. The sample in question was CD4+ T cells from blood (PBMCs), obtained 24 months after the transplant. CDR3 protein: CASSLGQGSLSEAFF. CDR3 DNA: TGTGCCAGCAGCTTAGGACAGGGGTCATTATCTGAAGCTTTCTTT.